A single sample gave rise to the 19 T cell receptor beta chains below, sequenced in a study of T cell clusters in autoimmune cytopenias. One tube held mixed TRB-A and TRB-B primer pools for touch-down PCR. TCRdb reprocessed the multiplex PCR reads and reports one entry per CDR3 protein, with no DNA. This sample's table has roughly 12,000 distinct CDR3 sequences. TRB amplification used approximately 250 ng of peripheral blood genomic DNA. Sequenced input: peripheral blood. Every receptor here comes from a human donor with an autoimmune cytopenia or autoimmune hepatitis (not recorded which).

Judged by frequency, this clonotype is medium-sized (0.01 to 0.1%). The CDR3 is CASSLQGRFTDTQYF. The chain employs TRBV11-1 and TRBJ2-3; the TCRdb D gene call, TRBD1, has no DNA to confirm it. The CDR3 covers 15 residues. Germline CDR1 is SGHAT and CDR2 is FQDESV (reference sequence).

The chain is built from TRBV20-1 and TRBJ1-1. Per the germline V gene, CDR1 is DFQATT and CDR2 is SNEGSKA (reference sequence). CDR3 size: 13 residues. The CDR3 sequence is CSASGGTAAEAFF.

The chain couples TRBV20-1 to TRBJ2-2; TCRdb calls TRBD1, which cannot be checked without DNA. CDR3 length: 16 residues. Germline CDR1 reads DFQATT; CDR2 reads SNEGSKA (reference sequence). The CDR3 is CSARDRGRGIAGELFF.

The chain uses TRBV6-5 and TRBJ1-6; as DNA is missing, the TRBD1 call by TCRdb cannot be tested. Looked up from germline, CDR1 is MNHEY and CDR2 is SVGAGI. The CDR3 has 15 amino acids. CDR3 amino acids: CASSPGIGGGSPLHF.

J is TRBJ2-1 and V is TRBV15; the TCRdb call, TRBD2, lacks DNA for checking. The germline CDR1 and CDR2 sequences are LNHNV and YYDKDF (reference sequence). The CDR3 has 16 amino acids. This CDR3 reads CATSSSSGGYYNEQFF.

CDR3 sequence reads: CATSRDGARNTEAFF. The chain employs TRBV15 and TRBJ1-1; TCRdb's D gene call, TRBD1, goes unchecked for lack of DNA. The CDR3 totals 15 residues. CDR1 is LNHNV, CDR2 YYDKDF, per germline (reference sequence).

The rearrangement uses TRBV5-6 and TRBJ2-5. In germline, CDR1 is SGHDT, CDR2 YYEEEE. This CDR3 region has 14 residues. Here the CDR3 reads CASSLGGFQETQYF.

The J gene is TRBJ1-4, the V gene TRBV12-3 or TRBV12-4. This CDR3 comprises 12 residues. This CDR3 is CASSLVTEKLFF.

The chain carries TRBV4-2 and TRBJ2-2; TCRdb's assignment of TRBD1 cannot be checked, as there is no DNA. The CDR3 is 17 residues long. Germline V CDR1 and CDR2: LGHNA, YNFKEQ. The chain's CDR3 is CASSHIGQGVGTGELFF.

This clonotype ranks as medium-sized (0.01 to 0.1%) in terms of frequency. The chain has TRBV15 and TRBJ2-3; no DNA is available, so the TRBD1 call from TCRdb remains unchecked. The CDR3 runs 15 residues. CDR1 is LNHNV and CDR2 is YYDKDF in the germline V gene (reference sequence). The CDR3 sequence: CATSPGGEGADTQYF.

This clonotype is classed as medium-sized (0.01 to 0.1%) by frequency. The chain has TRBV15 and TRBJ2-2; the TCRdb D gene call, TRBD2, has no DNA to confirm it. Germline-derived CDR1 and CDR2 are LNHNV and YYDKDF (reference sequence). The CDR3 covers 16 residues. The CDR3 loop reads CATSRGGTGNTGELFF. The whole variable domain, remainder taken from reference TRBV15 and TRBJ2-2, is DAMVIQNPRYQVTQFGKPVTLSCSQTLNHNVMYWYQQKSSQAPKLLFHYYDKDFNNEADTPDNFQSRRPNTSFCFLDIRSPGLGDTAMYLCATSRGGTGNTGELFFGEGSRLTVL.

J is TRBJ2-3 and V is TRBV12-3 or TRBV12-4; TCRdb indicates TRBD2, and absent DNA this call remains unverified. This CDR3 spans 14 amino acids. The CDR3 sequence: CASRWRIGTDTQYF.

The chain employs TRBV12-3 or TRBV12-4 and TRBJ1-4. The CDR3 runs 13 residues. The CDR3 is CASREQVNEKLFF.

The CDR3 sequence is CASSLLIGNTEAFF. This chain links TRBV7-2 with TRBJ1-1. Germline V gives CDR1 SGHTA, CDR2 FQGNSA. CDR3 length: 14 amino acids.

By frequency, this clonotype is medium-sized (0.01 to 0.1%). The CDR3 protein is CASNPGGGTGELFF. V gene TRBV19 combines with J gene TRBJ2-2; TCRdb outputs TRBD2, but without DNA this stays unchecked. The CDR3 consists of 14 residues. Germline V gives CDR1 LNHDA, CDR2 SQIVND (reference sequence).

V usage is TRBV5-1 and J usage is TRBJ2-3; the TCRdb D gene call, TRBD2, has no DNA to confirm it. The CDR3 is 16 amino acids. Germline assignment: CDR1 SGHRS and CDR2 YFSETQ. CDR3 sequence reads: CASSLLAGETTDTQYF.

CDR3 in amino acids: CASRGLDGTDTQYF. The rearrangement uses TRBV6-5 and TRBJ2-3; the D gene TCRdb calls, TRBD2, cannot be checked with no DNA. The CDR3 is 14 residues long. CDR1 MNHEY and CDR2 SVGAGI come from the germline V gene.

The chain carries TRBV20-1 and TRBJ1-5; TCRdb selects TRBD1, and the lack of DNA leaves this call unchecked. Germline-derived CDR1 and CDR2 are DFQATT and SNEGSKA (reference sequence). The CDR3 runs to 12 residues. The CDR3 spells CSLTGENQPQHF.

V usage is TRBV6-5 and J usage is TRBJ1-1; lacking DNA, the TRBD1 call made by TCRdb goes unchecked. The CDR3 loop spans 15 amino acids. From germline, CDR1 is MNHEY and CDR2 SVGAGI. CDR3 amino acids: CASSYSRSGIHEAFF.